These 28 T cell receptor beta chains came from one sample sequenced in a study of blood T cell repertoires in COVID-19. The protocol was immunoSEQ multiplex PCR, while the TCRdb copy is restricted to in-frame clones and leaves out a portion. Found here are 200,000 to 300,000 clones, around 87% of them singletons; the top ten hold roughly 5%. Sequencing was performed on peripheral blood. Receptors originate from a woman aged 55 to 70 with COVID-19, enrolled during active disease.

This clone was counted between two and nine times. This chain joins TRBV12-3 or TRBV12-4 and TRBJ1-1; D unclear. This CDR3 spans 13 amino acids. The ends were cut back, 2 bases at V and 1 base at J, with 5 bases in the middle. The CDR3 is CASSLSWNTEAFF. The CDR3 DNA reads TGTGCCAGCAGTTTAAGCTGGAACACTGAAGCTTTCTTT.

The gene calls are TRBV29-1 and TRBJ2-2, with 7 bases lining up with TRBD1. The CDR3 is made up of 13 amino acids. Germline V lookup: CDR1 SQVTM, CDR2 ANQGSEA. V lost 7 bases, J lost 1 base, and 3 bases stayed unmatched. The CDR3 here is CSGGQKNTGELFF. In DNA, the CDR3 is TGCAGCGGGGGACAGAAGAACACCGGGGAGCTGTTTTTT.

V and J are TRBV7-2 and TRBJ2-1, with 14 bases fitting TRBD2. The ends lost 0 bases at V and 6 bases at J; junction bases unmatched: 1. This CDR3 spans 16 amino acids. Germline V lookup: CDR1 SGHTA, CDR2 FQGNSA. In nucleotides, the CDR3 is TGTGCCAGCAGCTTAGCGGGGACTAGCGGGAGCAATGAGCAGTTCTTC. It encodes CASSLAGTSGSNEQFF.

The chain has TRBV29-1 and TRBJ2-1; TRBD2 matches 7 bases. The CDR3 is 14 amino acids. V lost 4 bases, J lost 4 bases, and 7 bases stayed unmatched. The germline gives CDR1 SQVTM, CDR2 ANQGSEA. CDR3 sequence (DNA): TGCAGCGTTGTCTGGCTAGCGGTTTACAATGAGCAGTTCTTC. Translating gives CSVVWLAVYNEQFF.

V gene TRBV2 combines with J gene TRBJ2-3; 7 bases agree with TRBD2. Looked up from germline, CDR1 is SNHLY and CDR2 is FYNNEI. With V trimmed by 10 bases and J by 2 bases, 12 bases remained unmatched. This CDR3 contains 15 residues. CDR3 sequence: CANGGTGLPTDTQYF. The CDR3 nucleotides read TGTGCCAACGGGGGGACGGGACTCCCCACAGATACGCAGTATTTT. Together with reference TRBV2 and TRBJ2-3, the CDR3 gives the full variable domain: EPEVTQTPSHQVTQMGQEVILRCVPISNHLYFYWYRQILGQKVEFLVSFYNNEISEKSEIFDDQFSVERPDGSNFTLKIRSTKLEDSAMYFCANGGTGLPTDTQYFGPGTRLTVL.

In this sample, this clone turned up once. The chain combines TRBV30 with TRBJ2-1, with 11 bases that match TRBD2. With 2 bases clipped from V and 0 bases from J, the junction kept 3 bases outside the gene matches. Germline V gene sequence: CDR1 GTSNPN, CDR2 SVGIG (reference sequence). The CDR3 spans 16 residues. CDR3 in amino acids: CAWSTGTSGSYNEQFF. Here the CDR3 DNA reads TGTGCCTGGAGTACCGGGACTAGCGGCTCCTACAATGAGCAGTTCTTC.

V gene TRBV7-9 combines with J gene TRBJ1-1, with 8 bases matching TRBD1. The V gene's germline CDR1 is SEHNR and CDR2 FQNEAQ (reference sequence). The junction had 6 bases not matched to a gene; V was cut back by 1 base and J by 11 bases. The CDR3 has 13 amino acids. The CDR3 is CASSLGDRFSAFF. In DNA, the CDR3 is TGTGCCAGCAGCTTAGGGGACAGGTTCAGTGCTTTCTTT.

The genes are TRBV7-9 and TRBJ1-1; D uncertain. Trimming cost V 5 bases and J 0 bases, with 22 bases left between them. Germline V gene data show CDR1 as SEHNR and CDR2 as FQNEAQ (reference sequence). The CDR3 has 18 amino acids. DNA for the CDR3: TGTGCCAGCAGCGCCATCGGACTCATACAAGCTATGAACACTGAAGCTTTCTTT. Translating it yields CASSAIGLIQAMNTEAFF.

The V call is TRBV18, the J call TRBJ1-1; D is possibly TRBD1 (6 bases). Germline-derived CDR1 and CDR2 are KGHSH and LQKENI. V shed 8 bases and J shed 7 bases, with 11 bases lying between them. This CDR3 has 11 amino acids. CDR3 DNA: TGTGCCAGCCAACAACAGGGTGAAGCTTTCTTT. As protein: CASQQQGEAFF.

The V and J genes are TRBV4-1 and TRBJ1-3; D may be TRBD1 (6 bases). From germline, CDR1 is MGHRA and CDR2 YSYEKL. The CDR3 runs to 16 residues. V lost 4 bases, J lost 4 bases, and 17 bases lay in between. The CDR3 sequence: CASSLKWDIDGNTIYF. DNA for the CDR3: TGCGCCAGCAGCCTCAAATGGGACATCGACGGAAACACCATATATTTT.

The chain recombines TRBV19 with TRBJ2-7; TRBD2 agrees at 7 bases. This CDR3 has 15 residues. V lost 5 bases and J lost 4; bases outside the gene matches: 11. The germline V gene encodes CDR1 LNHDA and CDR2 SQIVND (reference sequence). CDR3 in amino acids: CASSLPGGGPYEQYF. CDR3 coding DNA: TGTGCCAGTAGTCTACCGGGCGGGGGACCTTACGAGCAGTACTTC.

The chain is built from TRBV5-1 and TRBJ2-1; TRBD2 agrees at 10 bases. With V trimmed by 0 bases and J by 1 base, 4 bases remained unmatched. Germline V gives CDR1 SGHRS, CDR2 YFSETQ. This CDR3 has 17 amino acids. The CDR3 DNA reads TGCGCCAGCAGCTTGGGTCCTAGCGGGGGTTCCTACAATGAGCAGTTCTTC. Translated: CASSLGPSGGSYNEQFF.

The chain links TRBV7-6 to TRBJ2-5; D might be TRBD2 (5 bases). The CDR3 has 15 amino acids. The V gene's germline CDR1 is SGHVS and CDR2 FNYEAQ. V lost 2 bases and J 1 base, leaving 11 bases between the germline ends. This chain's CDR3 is CASSLRGSLQETQYF. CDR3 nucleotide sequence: TGTGCCAGCAGCTTACGGGGTTCCCTCCAAGAGACCCAGTACTTC.

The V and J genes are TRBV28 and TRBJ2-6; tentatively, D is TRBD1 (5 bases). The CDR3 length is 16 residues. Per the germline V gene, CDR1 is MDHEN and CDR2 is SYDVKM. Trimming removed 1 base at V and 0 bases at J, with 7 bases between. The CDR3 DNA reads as TGTGCCAGCAGTTTATTAGGGGACTCTGGGGCCAACGTCCTGACTTTC. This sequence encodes CASSLLGDSGANVLTF.

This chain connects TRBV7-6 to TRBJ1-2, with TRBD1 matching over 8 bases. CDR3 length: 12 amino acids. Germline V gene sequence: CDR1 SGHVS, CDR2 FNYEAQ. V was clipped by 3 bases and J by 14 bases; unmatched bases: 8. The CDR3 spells CASSFGDRPLTF. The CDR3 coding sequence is TGTGCCAGCAGCTTTGGGGACAGGCCACTTACCTTC.

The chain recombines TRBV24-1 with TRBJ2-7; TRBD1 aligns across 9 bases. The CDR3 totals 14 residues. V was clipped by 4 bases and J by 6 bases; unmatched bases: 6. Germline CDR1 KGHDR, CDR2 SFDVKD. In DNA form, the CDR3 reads TGTGCCACCAGTGACCTCGGGACAGGGACCGAGCAGTACTTC. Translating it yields CATSDLGTGTEQYF.

The CDR3 spells CASSRDSLRGELFF. DNA for the CDR3: TGTGCCAGCAGCCGGGACAGCTTAAGGGGGGAGCTGTTTTTT. The chain combines TRBV7-9 with TRBJ2-2, with 7 positions matching TRBD1. Germline CDR1 reads SEHNR; CDR2 reads FQNEAQ (reference sequence). CDR3 length equals 14 residues. The ends lost 5 bases at V and 8 bases at J; junction bases unmatched: 8.

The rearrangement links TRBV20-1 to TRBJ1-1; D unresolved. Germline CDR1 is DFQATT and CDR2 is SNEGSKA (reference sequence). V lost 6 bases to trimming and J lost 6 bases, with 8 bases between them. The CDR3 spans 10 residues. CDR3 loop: CSASRAEAFF. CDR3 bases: TGCAGTGCCTCCCGCGCTGAAGCTTTCTTT.

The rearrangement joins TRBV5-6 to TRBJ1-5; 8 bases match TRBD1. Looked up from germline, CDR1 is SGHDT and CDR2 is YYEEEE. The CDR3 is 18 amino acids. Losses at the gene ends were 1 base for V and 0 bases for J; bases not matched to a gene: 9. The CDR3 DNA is TGTGCCAGCAGCTTGATGACAGGGGCCCTCAATAGCAATCAGCCCCAGCATTTT. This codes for CASSLMTGALNSNQPQHF.

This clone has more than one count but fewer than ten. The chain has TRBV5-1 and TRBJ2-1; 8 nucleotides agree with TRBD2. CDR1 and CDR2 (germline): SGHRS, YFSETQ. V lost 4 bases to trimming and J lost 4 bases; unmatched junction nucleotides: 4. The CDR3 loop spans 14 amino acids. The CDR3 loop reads CASSQGLGYNEQFF. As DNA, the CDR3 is TGCGCCAGCAGCCAGGGACTAGGGTACAATGAGCAGTTCTTC.

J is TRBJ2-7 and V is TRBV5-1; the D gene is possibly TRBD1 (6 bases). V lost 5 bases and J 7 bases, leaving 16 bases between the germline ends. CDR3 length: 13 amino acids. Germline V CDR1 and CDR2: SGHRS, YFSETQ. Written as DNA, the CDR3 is TGCGCCAGCAGTACCCAACAGGGATGGGAGCAGTACTTC. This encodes CASSTQQGWEQYF.

CDR3 region: CASSPEQVGDYEQYF. The CDR3 bases are TGCGCCAGCAGCCCCGAACAGGTAGGGGATTACGAGCAGTACTTC. V is TRBV5-1 and J is TRBJ2-7, with D tentatively TRBD1 (5 bases). V was trimmed by 4 bases and J by 4 bases, leaving 18 bases between them. The germline CDR1 and CDR2 sequences are SGHRS and YFSETQ. This CDR3 region has 15 residues.

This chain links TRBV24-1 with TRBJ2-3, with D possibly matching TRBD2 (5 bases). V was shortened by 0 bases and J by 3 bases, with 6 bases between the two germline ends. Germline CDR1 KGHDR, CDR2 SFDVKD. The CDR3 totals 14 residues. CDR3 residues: CATSDLVATDTQYF. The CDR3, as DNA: TGTGCCACCAGTGATTTGGTAGCGACAGATACGCAGTATTTT.

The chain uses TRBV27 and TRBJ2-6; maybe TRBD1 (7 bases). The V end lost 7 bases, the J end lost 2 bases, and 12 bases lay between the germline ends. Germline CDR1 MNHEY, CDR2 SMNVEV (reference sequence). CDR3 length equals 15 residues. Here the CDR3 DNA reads TGTGCCAGCACGCAGGGGGGCCCTGGGGCCAACGTCCTGACTTTC. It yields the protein CASTQGGPGANVLTF.

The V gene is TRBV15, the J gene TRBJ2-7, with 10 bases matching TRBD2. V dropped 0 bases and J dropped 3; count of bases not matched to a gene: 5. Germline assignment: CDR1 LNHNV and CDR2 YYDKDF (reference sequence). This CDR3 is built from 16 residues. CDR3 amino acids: CATSRDLASGGYEQYF. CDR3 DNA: TGTGCCACCAGCAGAGATCTGGCTAGCGGGGGCTACGAGCAGTACTTC. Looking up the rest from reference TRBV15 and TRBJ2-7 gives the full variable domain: DAMVIQNPRYQVTQFGKPVTLSCSQTLNHNVMYWYQQKSSQAPKLLFHYYDKDFNNEADTPDNFQSRRPNTSFCFLDIRSPGLGDTAMYLCATSRDLASGGYEQYFGPGTRLTVT.

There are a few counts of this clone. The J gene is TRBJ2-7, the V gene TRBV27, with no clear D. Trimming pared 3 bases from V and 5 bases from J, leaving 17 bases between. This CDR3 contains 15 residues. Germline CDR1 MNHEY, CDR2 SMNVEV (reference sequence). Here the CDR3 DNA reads TGTGCCAGCAGTTTGGGTTGGGCGAGTTCCCACGAGCAGTACTTC. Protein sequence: CASSLGWASSHEQYF.

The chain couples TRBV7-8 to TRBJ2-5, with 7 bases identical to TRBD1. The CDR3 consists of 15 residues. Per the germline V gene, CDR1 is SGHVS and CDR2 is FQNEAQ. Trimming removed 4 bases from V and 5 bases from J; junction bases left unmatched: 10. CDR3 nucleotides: TGTGCCAGCAGCTACTACTACAGGGGTGGGGAGACCCAGTACTTC. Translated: CASSYYYRGGETQYF.

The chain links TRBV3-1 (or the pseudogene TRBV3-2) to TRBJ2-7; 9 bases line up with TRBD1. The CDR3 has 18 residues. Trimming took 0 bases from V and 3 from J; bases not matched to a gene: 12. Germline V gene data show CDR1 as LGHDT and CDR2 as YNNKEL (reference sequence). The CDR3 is CASSQDTGGAGLGYEQYF. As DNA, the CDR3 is TGTGCCAGCAGCCAAGATACAGGGGGCGCGGGATTAGGCTACGAGCAGTACTTC.